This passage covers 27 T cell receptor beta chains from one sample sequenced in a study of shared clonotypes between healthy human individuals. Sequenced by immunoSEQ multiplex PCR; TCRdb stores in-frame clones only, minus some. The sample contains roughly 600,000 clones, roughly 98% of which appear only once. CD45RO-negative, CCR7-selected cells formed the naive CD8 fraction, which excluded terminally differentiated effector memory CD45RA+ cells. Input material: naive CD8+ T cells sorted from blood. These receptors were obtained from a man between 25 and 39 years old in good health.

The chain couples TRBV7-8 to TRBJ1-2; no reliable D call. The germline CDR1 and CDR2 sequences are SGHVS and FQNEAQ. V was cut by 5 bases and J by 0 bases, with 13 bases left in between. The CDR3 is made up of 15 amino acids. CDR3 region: CASSRVTGTNYGYTF. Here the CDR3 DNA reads TGTGCCAGCAGCCGCGTGACGGGGACTAACTATGGCTACACCTTC.

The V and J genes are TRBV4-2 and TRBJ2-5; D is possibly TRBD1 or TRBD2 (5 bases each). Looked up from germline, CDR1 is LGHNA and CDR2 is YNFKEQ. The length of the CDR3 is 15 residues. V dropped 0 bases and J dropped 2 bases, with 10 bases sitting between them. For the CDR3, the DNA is TGTGCCAGCAGCCAAGAACGGGGCTGGCAAGAGACCCAGTACTTC. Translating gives CASSQERGWQETQYF.

CDR3 in DNA: TGCGCCAGCAGCCAAAGCAGAAATCCAAACGAGCAGTACTTC. Amino acids: CASSQSRNPNEQYF. The chain joins TRBV4-1 to TRBJ2-7, with D unclear. V was pared by 2 bases and J by 5 bases, with 13 bases between. The CDR3 is made up of 14 amino acids. Looked up from germline, CDR1 is MGHRA and CDR2 is YSYEKL.

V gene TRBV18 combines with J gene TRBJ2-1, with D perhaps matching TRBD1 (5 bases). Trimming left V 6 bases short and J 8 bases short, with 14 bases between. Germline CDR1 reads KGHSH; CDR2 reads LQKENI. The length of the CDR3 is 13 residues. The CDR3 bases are TGTGCCAGCTCCCCCGGCAGGGCCGATGAGCAGTTCTTC. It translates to CASSPGRADEQFF. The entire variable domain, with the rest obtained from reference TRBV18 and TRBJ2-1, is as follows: NAGVMQNPRHLVRRRGQEARLRCSPMKGHSHVYWYRQLPEEGLKFMVYLQKENIIDESGMPKERFSAEFPKEGPSILRIQQVVRGDSAAYFCASSPGRADEQFFGPGTRLTVL.

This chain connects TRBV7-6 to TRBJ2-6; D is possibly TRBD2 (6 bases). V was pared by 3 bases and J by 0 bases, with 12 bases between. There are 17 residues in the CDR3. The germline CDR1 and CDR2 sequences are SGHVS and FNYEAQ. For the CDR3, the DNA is TGTGCCAGCAGCTTGTTGGGGGGAAGCTCTGGGGCCAACGTCCTGACTTTC. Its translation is CASSLLGGSSGANVLTF.

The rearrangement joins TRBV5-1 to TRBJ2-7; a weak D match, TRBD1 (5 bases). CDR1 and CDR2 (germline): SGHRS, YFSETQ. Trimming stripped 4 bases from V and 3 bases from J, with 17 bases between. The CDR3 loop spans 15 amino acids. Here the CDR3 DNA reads TGCGCCAGCAGCCAATTGATAGGGGAAATCTACGAGCAGTACTTC. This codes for CASSQLIGEIYEQYF. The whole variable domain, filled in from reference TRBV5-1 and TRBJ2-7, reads KAGVTQTPRYLIKTRGQQVTLSCSPISGHRSVSWYQQTPGQGLQFLFEYFSETQRNKGNFPGRFSGRQFSNSRSEMNVSTLELGDSALYLCASSQLIGEIYEQYFGPGTRLTVT.

The CDR3 DNA is TGTGCCAGCTCACCTGGTCCACAGCACTATGGCTACACCTTC. This codes for CASSPGPQHYGYTF. J is TRBJ1-2 and V is TRBV18, with no clear D. V was cut by 3 bases and J by 3 bases, with 11 bases left in between. CDR1 is KGHSH, CDR2 LQKENI, per germline. The CDR3 runs to 14 residues.

CDR3 amino acids: CASSFFATGAINQPQHF. The CDR3 DNA sequence: TGTGCCAGCAGTTTTTTTGCGACAGGCGCCATCAATCAGCCCCAGCATTTT. This chain uses TRBV28 with TRBJ1-5; possibly TRBD1 for D (6 bases). Germline V gives CDR1 MDHEN, CDR2 SYDVKM. The CDR3 spans 17 residues. V was pared by 3 bases and J by 3 bases, with 18 bases between. Using reference TRBV28 and TRBJ1-5 for the parts outside the CDR3, the full variable domain is DVKVTQSSRYLVKRTGEKVFLECVQDMDHENMFWYRQDPGLGLRLIYFSYDVKMKEKGDIPEGYSVSREKKERFSLILESASTNQTSMYLCASSFFATGAINQPQHFGDGTRLSIL.

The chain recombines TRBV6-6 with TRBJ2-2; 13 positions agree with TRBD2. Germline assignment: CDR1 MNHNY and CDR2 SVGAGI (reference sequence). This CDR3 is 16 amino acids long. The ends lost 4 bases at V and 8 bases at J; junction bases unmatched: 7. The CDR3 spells CASSSREGLAGGELFF. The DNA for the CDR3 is TGTGCCAGCAGTTCCCGAGAGGGACTAGCGGGAGGGGAGCTGTTTTTT.

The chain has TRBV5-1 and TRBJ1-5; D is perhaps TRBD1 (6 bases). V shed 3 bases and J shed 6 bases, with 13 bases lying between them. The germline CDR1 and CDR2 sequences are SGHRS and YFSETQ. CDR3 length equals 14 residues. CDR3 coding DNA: TGCGCCAGCAGCTCGGCGGGGGCGGGTCAGCCCCAGCATTTT. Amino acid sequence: CASSSAGAGQPQHF.

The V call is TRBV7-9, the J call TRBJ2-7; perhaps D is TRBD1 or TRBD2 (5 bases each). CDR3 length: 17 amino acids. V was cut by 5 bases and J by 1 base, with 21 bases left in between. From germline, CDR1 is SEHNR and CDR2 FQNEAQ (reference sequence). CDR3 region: CASSPRFEGRGSYEQYF. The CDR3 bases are TGTGCCAGCAGCCCCCGTTTTGAGGGACGCGGGTCCTACGAGCAGTACTTC.

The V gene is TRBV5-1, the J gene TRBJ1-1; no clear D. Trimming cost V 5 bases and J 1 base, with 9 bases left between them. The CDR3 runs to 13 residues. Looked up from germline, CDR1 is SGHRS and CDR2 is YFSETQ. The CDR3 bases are TGCGCCAGCAGACCAGACAAGAACACTGAAGCTTTCTTT. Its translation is CASRPDKNTEAFF. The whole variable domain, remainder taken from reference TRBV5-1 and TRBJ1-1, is KAGVTQTPRYLIKTRGQQVTLSCSPISGHRSVSWYQQTPGQGLQFLFEYFSETQRNKGNFPGRFSGRQFSNSRSEMNVSTLELGDSALYLCASRPDKNTEAFFGQGTRLTVV.

The CDR3 nucleotides read TGTGCCAGCGGCGAGCGGGAGAGGCCGGGTGAGCAGTACTTC. Its protein product is CASGERERPGEQYF. This chain uses TRBV13 with TRBJ2-7; 8 bases are a match to TRBD2. J gave up 7 bases and V 8 bases, and 13 bases lay outside the gene matches. The CDR3 runs 14 residues. Germline V CDR1 and CDR2: PRHDT, FYEKMQ (reference sequence).

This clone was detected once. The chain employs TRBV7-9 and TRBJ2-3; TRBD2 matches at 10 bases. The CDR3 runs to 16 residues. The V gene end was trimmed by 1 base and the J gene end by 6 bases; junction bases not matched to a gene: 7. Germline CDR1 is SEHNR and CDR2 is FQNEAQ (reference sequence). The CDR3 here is CASSLGLAGAADTQYF. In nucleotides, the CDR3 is TGTGCCAGCAGCTTAGGCCTAGCGGGAGCTGCGGATACGCAGTATTTT. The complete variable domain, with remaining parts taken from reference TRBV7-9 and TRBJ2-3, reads DTGVSQNPRHKITKRGQNVTFRCDPISEHNRLYWYRQTLGQGPEFLTYFQNEAQLEKSRLLSDRFSAERPKGSFSTLEIQRTEQGDSAMYLCASSLGLAGAADTQYFGPGTRLTVL.

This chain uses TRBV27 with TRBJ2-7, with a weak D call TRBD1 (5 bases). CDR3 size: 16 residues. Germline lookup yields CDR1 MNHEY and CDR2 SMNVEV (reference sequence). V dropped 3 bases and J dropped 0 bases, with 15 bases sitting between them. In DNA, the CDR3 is TGTGCCAGCAGTTTCATAGGGGCCAGAAGCTCCTACGAGCAGTACTTC. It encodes CASSFIGARSSYEQYF.

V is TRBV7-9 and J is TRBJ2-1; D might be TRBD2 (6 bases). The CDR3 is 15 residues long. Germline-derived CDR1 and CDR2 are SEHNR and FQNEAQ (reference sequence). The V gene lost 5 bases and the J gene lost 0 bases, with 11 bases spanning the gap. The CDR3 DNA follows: TGTGCCAGCAGCCCCAGCGGGCGCTCCTACAATGAGCAGTTCTTC. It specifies CASSPSGRSYNEQFF.

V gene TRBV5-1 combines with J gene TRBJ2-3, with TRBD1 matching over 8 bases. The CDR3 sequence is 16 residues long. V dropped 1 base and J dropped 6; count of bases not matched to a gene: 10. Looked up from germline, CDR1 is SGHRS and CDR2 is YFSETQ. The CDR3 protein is CASSLYGRGPVDTQYF. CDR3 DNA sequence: TGCGCCAGCAGCTTGTACGGCAGGGGGCCGGTGGATACGCAGTATTTT.

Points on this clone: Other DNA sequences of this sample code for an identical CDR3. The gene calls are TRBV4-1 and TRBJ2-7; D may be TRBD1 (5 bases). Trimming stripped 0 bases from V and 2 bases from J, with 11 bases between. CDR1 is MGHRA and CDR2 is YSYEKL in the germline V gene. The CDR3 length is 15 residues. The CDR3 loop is CASSQDRVGPYEQYF. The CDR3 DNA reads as TGCGCCAGCAGCCAAGACAGGGTAGGTCCCTACGAGCAGTACTTC.

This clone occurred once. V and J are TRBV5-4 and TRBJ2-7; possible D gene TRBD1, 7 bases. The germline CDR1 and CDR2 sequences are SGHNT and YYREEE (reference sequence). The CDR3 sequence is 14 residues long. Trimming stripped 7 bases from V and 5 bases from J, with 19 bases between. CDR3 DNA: TGTGCCAGCGGCCCTGCGACTAGGGGGCACGAGCAGTACTTC. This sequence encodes CASGPATRGHEQYF.

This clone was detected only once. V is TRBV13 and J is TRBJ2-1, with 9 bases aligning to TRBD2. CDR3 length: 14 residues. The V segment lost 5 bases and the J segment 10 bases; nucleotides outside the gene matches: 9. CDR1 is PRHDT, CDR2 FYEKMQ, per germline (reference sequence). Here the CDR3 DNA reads TGTGCCAGCAGCATCGGGACTAGCCCACCGGAGCAGTTCTTC. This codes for CASSIGTSPPEQFF. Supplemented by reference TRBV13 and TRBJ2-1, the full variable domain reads AAGVIQSPRHLIKEKRETATLKCYPIPRHDTVYWYQQGPGQDPQFLISFYEKMQSDKGSIPDRFSAQQFSDYHSELNMSSLELGDSALYFCASSIGTSPPEQFFGPGTRLTVL.

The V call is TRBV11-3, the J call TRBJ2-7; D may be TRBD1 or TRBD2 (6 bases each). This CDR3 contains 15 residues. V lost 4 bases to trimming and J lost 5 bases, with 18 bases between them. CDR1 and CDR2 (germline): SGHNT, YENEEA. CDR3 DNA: TGTGCCAGCAGCTCGGAGGGGGTCACTGGGAACGAGCAGTACTTC. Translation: CASSSEGVTGNEQYF.

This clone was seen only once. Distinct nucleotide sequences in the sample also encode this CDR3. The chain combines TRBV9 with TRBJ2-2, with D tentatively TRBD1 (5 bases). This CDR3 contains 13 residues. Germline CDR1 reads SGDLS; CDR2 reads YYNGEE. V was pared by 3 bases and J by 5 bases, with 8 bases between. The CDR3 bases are TGTGCCAGCAGCGCGTCAGGGACCGGGGAGCTGTTTTTT. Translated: CASSASGTGELFF.

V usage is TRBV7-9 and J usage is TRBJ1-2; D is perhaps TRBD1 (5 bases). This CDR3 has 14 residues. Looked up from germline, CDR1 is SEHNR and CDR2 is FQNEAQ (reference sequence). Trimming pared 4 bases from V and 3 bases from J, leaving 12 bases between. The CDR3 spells CASSSGTDYYGYTF. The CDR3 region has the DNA TGTGCCAGCAGCTCCGGGACTGACTACTATGGCTACACCTTC.

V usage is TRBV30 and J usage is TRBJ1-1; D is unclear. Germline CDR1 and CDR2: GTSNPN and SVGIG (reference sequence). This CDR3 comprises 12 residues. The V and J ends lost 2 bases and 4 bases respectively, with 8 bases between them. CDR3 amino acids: CAWSPVVTEAFF. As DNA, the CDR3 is TGTGCCTGGAGTCCGGTTGTCACTGAAGCTTTCTTT.

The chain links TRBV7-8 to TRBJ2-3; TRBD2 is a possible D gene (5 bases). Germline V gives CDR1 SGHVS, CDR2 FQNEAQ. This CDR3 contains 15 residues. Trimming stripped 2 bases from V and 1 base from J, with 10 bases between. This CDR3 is CASSLNPRGTDTQYF. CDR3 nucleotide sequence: TGTGCCAGCAGCTTAAATCCGAGGGGCACAGATACGCAGTATTTT. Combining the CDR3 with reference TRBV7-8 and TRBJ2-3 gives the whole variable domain GAGVSQSPRYKVAKRGQDVALRCDPISGHVSLFWYQQALGQGPEFLTYFQNEAQLDKSGLPSDRFFAERPEGSVSTLKIQRTQQEDSAVYLCASSLNPRGTDTQYFGPGTRLTVL.

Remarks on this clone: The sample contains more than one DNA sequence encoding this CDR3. The CDR3 nucleotides are TGTGCCAGTAGTATGGGCAGGGGCTACGAGCAGTACTTC. Protein product: CASSMGRGYEQYF. This chain connects TRBV19 to TRBJ2-7; tentative D call: TRBD1 (6 bases). V was cut by 3 bases and J by 3 bases, with 9 bases left in between. CDR3 size: 13 residues. The germline gives CDR1 LNHDA, CDR2 SQIVND (reference sequence).

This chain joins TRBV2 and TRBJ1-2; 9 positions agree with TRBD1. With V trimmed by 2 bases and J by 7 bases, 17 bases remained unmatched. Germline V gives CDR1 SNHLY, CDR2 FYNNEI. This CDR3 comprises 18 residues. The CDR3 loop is CASSERVRRDRVGSGYTF. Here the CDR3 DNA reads TGTGCCAGCAGTGAACGGGTTCGCCGGGACAGGGTTGGAAGTGGCTACACCTTC.